This TCR beta chain emerged from a study of beta chain features in type 1 diabetes. Study-level background: Examined across all samples were some 110,000,000 sorted cells.

Since all of the isolated RNA was reverse transcribed, expressed TCRB transcripts were what got sequenced. Clones were sequenced by immunoSEQ multiplex PCR, and TCRdb holds only the in-frame ones, with some missing. The sample holds 680,000 or so clones; roughly 13% are singletons and the top ten take 0.022%. Broader study findings: An over-representation of cells with high TCR expression could result from cDNA sequencing. When Type 1 diabetes patients were examined, their TCRB CDR3s proved moderately but significantly shorter in all four CD4+ subsets.

Concerning this clone itself: Its target is not known.

V lost 3 bases to trimming and J lost 2 bases, with 11 bases between them. The CDR3 is 14 amino acids. Looked up from germline, CDR1 is MDHEN and CDR2 is SYDVKM. The source is a man between 18 and 29 years old with type 1 diabetes. The material sequenced was naive CD4+ T cells from blood. The chain uses TRBV28 and TRBJ2-7, with a tentative D call TRBD1 (5 bases). For the CDR3, the DNA is TGTGCCAGCAGTTTCAGGGCACTTCCCTACGAGCAGTACTTC. The encoded protein is CASSFRALPYEQYF.